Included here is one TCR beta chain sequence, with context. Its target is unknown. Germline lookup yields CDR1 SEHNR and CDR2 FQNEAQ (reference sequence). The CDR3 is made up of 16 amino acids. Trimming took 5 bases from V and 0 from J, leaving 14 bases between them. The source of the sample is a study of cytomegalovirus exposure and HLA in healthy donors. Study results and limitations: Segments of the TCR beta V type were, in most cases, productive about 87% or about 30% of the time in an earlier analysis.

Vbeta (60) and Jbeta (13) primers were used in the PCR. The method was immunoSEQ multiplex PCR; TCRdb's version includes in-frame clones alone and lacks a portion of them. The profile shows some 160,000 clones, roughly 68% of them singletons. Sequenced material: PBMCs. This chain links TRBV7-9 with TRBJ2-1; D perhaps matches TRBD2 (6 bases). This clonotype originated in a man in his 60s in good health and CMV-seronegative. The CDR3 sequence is CASSPTRGNSYNEQFF. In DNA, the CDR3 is TGTGCCAGCAGCCCAACTCGCGGGAACTCCTACAATGAGCAGTTCTTC. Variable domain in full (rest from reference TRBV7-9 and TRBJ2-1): DTGVSQNPRHKITKRGQNVTFRCDPISEHNRLYWYRQTLGQGPEFLTYFQNEAQLEKSRLLSDRFSAERPKGSFSTLEIQRTEQGDSAMYLCASSPTRGNSYNEQFFGPGTRLTVL.